Described below is a single TCR gamma chain sequence and its context. It lacks a known antigen. Per-base quality was not reported, and no clone a single base away is much larger than it. The data derive from a study of intestinal T cells in coeliac disease (TCRdb year 2020). About the investigation overall: In the TRG cohort, the mean age of coeliac patients was roughly 15 years compared with roughly 52 years for controls, so the coeliac patients were much younger than the controls. In the TCR-delta (TRD) cohort, there were duodenal biopsies from around 10 coeliac disease patients and around 10 non-coeliac controls. A second, larger TCR-gamma (TRG) cohort comprised duodenal biopsies from 30 or so coeliac disease patients and roughly 19 non-coeliac controls.

The full study reports these points: In training, clustering based on TRD kmers put all 22 biopsies in the right class, and the reported leave-one-out accuracy was roughly 91%. It was not possible to tell repeated CDR3 amino acid sequences apart from PCR duplicates. Age was significantly different between the coeliac and control groups, but splitting the analysis by age did not give a significant classification. FFPE-derived DNA was found to be relatively degraded, and loss of a proportion of TCR sequences in each sample was likely caused by this degradation. Clustering based on TRG put most of the roughly 54 biopsies (approximately 94%) in the right class, and the reported leave-one-out accuracy was 87%.

At the junction V is shortened by 11 bases and J by 5 bases; bases outside the gene matches: 6. CDR1 and CDR2 are drawn from the germline V gene: VENAVY, YDSYNSRV. Inclusive of the bounding cysteine and phenylalanine, the CDR3 is 10 residues long. The sequence is cut down to CDR3 DNA, 30 bases in frame from base 1. For each case, genomic DNA was isolated from ten 5-um FFPE scrolls with the QIAamp DNA FFPE tissue kit. Classification of coeliac disease based on the TCR repertoire was tested using fully anonymised formalin-fixed paraffin-embedded duodenal biopsies that were surplus to diagnostic needs. The library was generated by multiplex PCR. Sequencing was carried out with an Ion Torrent PGM. The LymphoTrack kit, which has primers carrying Illumina adapters, was used to amplify TRG repertoires from around 200 ng of biopsy DNA. After purification with AMPure XP beads and quantification on a 2100 Bioanalyzer, the TRG amplicons were pooled in equimolar amounts. TRG libraries were sequenced on an Ion PGM instrument. As for how the authors treated the data: FastX removed reads in which more than 10% of nucleotides fell below the per-patient third-quartile quality score. Alignment of reads was performed with IMGT/HighV-QUEST so that V, D and J genes were assigned, CDR3 regions were identified and functionality was assessed. After the sequences were translated into amino acids, every sequence predicted to be non-functional was thrown out. CDR3s were split into kmers, with and without positional annotation; kmer frequencies underwent PCA, and samples were clustered using all 1023 combinations of PCs 1-10. Classification was validated by leave-one-out cross-validation, re-optimising parameters on the remaining samples each time. Using the vegan R package, Shannon diversity was calculated from repeated random subsamples whose size matched the lowest read count. TCRdb processed the public reads again with the CATT caller, after which rows with matching DNA were combined. These V and J calls are TCRdb output, not the study's own analysis. Counted in this sample were some 970 gamma-chain clones; approximately 53% of them appeared once. The ten top clones hold around 10% of the sample.

The chain is assembled from TRGV8 and TRGJ1 or TRGJ2. This sequence was found in a human donor with celiac disease. The specimen sequenced was a duodenal biopsy. The CDR3 protein sequence reads: CAIVHYKKLF. The DNA sequence is TGTGCCATCGTACATTATAAGAAACTCTTT.